Listed below are T cell receptor beta chains from one sample, sequenced in a study of blood T cell repertoires in COVID-19. Produced via immunoSEQ multiplex PCR; TCRdb's table is partial and in-frame only. Of 250,000 to 300,000 clones listed, about 86% are singletons. Specimen: PBMCs or T cells enriched from blood (not recorded which). The receptors here all came from a man aged 25 to 45 with acute COVID-19. Each CDR3 is given without its conserved first and last residue.

CDR3 protein: ASSQDPYSNQPQH
V gene: TRBV4-2
J gene: TRBJ1-5

CDR3 protein: ASRLGQGAMGTEAF
V gene: TRBV7-2
J gene: TRBJ1-1

CDR3 protein: ASSRDRARNQPQH
V gene: TRBV6-5
J gene: TRBJ1-5

CDR3 protein: ASSATGLKNIQY
V gene: TRBV5-4
J gene: TRBJ2-4

CDR3 protein: ASSLQGSGELF
V gene: TRBV5-1
J gene: TRBJ2-2

CDR3 protein: ASSPRLSTGELF
V gene: TRBV3-1/TRBV3-2
J gene: TRBJ2-2

CDR3 protein: ASSLRTSGGSGELF
V gene: TRBV11-3
J gene: TRBJ2-2

CDR3 protein: ASSQGRQALTEAF
V gene: TRBV3-1/TRBV3-2
J gene: TRBJ1-1

CDR3 protein: ASSLVTTRASGYT
V gene: TRBV5-4
J gene: TRBJ1-2

CDR3 protein: ASSKLAGLPDTQY
V gene: TRBV7-6
J gene: TRBJ2-3

CDR3 protein: ASKGVGTGELF
V gene: TRBV11-1
J gene: TRBJ2-2

CDR3 protein: ASTGTYSTDTQY
V gene: TRBV19
J gene: TRBJ2-3

CDR3 protein: ASSPRTGGRGNQPQH
V gene: TRBV27
J gene: TRBJ1-5

CDR3 protein: ASSLEGAVNTEAF
V gene: TRBV11-2
J gene: TRBJ1-1

CDR3 protein: ASSLGGTGVDGYT
V gene: TRBV7-9
J gene: TRBJ1-2

CDR3 protein: ASTRPEEDTQY
V gene: TRBV11-3
J gene: TRBJ2-3

CDR3 protein: ASSFHPSGNQPQH
V gene: TRBV28
J gene: TRBJ1-5

CDR3 protein: ASSPGTANYGYT
V gene: TRBV3-1/TRBV3-2
J gene: TRBJ1-2